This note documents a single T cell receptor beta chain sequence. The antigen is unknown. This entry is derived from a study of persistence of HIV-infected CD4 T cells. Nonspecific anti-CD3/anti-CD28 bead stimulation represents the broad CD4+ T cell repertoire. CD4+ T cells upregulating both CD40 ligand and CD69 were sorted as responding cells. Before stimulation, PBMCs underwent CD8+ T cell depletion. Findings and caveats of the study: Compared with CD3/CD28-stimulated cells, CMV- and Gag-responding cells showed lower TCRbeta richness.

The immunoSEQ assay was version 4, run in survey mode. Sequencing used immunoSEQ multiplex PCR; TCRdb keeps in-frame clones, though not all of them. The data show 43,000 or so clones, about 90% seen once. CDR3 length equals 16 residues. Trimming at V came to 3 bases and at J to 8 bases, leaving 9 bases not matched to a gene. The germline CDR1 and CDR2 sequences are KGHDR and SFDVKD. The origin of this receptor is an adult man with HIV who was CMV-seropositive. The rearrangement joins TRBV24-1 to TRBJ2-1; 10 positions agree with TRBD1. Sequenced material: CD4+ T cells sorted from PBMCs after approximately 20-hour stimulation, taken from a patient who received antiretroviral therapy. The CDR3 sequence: CATSDPGTGDGHEQFF. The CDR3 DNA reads TGTGCCACCAGTGATCCCGGGACAGGGGATGGTCATGAGCAGTTCTTC.